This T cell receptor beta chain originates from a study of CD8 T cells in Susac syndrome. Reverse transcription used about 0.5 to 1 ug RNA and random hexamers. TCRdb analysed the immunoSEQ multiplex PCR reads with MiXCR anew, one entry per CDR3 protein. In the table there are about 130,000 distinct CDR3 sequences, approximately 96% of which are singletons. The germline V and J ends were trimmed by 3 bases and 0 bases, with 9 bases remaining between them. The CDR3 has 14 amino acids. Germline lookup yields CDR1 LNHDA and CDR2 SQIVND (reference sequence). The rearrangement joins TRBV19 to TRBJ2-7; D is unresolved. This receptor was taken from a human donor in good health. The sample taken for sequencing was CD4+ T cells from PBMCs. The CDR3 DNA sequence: TGTGCCAGTAGTATCGTCTCGAGCTCCTACGAGCAGTACTTC. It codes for CASSIVSSSYEQYF.